This T cell receptor beta chain was recovered during a study of beta chain features in type 1 diabetes. Expressed TCRB transcripts were sequenced, since all the RNA that had been isolated was reverse transcribed. Assay used: immunoSEQ multiplex PCR; TCRdb lists only in-frame clones, some missing. Here the sample spans hundreds of thousands of clones, roughly 16% being singletons. Germline CDR1 and CDR2: SGHRS and YFSETQ. The CDR3 length is 15 residues. Trimming removed 5 bases from V and 0 bases from J; junction bases left unmatched: 0. This receptor was taken from a woman younger than 35 in good health. This chain joins TRBV5-1 and TRBJ2-3; 13 bases match TRBD2. Sequencing was carried out using naive CD4+ T cells from blood. As DNA, the CDR3 is TGCGCCAGCAGACTAGCGGGAGGGAGCACAGATACGCAGTATTTT. Protein product: CASRLAGGSTDTQYF.